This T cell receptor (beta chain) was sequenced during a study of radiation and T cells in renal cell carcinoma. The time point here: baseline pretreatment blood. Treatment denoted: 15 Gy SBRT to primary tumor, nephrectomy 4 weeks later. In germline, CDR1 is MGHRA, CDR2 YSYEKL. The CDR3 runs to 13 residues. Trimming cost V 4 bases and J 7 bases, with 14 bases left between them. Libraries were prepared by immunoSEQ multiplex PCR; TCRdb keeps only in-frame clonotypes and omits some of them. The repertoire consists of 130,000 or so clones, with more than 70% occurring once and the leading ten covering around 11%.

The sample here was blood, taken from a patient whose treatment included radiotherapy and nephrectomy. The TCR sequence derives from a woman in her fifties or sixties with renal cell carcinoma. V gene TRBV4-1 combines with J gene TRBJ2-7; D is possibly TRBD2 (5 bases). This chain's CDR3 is CASSPNSGWEQYF. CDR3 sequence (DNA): TGCGCCAGCAGCCCCAATTCGGGGTGGGAGCAGTACTTC.